The 16 T cell receptor beta chains presented below share a single source sample, sequenced in a study of T cell changes during pregnancy in multiple sclerosis. Sequenced by immunoSEQ multiplex PCR; TCRdb stores in-frame clones only, minus some. In the table there are 15,000 to 20,000 clones, approximately 95% of which are singletons. The starting material was peripheral blood, obtained in the third trimester of pregnancy. These TCRs come from a female donor with multiple sclerosis, enrolled in a pregnancy study.

CDR3 nucleotide sequence: TGTGCCAGCAGTAACCTCGAACCGGGACAAAGAACTCTCTACGAGCAGTACTTC. This encodes CASSNLEPGQRTLYEQYF. The rearrangement joins TRBV2 to TRBJ2-7; D perhaps matches TRBD1 (6 bases). V gave up 5 bases and J gave up 3 bases, with 26 bases separating them. This CDR3 region has 18 residues. CDR1 and CDR2 from the germline V gene are SNHLY and FYNNEI.

The chain links TRBV5-1 to TRBJ1-1; 12 bases line up with TRBD1. V was clipped by 2 bases and J by 11 bases; unmatched bases: 7. The V gene's germline CDR1 is SGHRS and CDR2 YFSETQ. The CDR3 sequence is 14 residues long. The CDR3: CASSFTRDRGHAFF. The CDR3 DNA reads as TGCGCCAGCAGCTTTACCCGGGACAGGGGGCACGCTTTCTTT.

The chain uses TRBV18 and TRBJ1-5; D is ambiguous. Germline lookup yields CDR1 KGHSH and CDR2 LQKENI. The CDR3 consists of 12 residues. Trimming cost V 5 bases and J 6 bases, with 8 bases left between them. CDR3: CASSTPGQPQHF. The CDR3 DNA reads TGTGCCAGCTCAACTCCGGGTCAGCCCCAGCATTTT.

Here the CDR3 DNA reads TGTGCCAGCTCACCGTTGGGGGCCGGTGACAATCAGCCCCAGCATTTT. Its translation: CASSPLGAGDNQPQHF. The V gene is TRBV18, the J gene TRBJ1-5; weak D call: TRBD1 (6 bases). Germline V CDR1 and CDR2: KGHSH, LQKENI. The CDR3 totals 16 residues. V shed 3 bases and J shed 3 bases, with 15 bases lying between them.

The chain links TRBV25-1 to TRBJ2-7; no clear D gene. V lost 0 bases to trimming and J lost 1 base, with 4 bases between them. The length of the CDR3 is 13 residues. Germline lookup yields CDR1 MGHDK and CDR2 SYGVNS. CDR3 nucleotide sequence: TGTGCCAGCAGTGAATATAGTTCCTACGAGCAGTACTTC. Protein sequence: CASSEYSSYEQYF.

CDR3 sequence (DNA): TGTGCCAGCAGCGGCGGGGCTGCGGGCAATCAGCCCCAGCATTTT. Translating gives CASSGGAAGNQPQHF. V and J are TRBV28 and TRBJ1-5; perhaps TRBD1 as D (5 bases). Trimming shortened V by 6 bases and J by 2 bases, and 14 bases separated the two germline ends. The CDR3 is 15 residues long. Germline V gives CDR1 MDHEN, CDR2 SYDVKM.

The chain is built from TRBV7-8 and TRBJ2-1, with 13 nucleotides matching TRBD2. The CDR3 totals 15 residues. Germline assignment: CDR1 SGHVS and CDR2 FQNEAQ. J gave up 9 bases and V 5 bases, and 7 bases lay outside the gene matches. As DNA, the CDR3 is TGTGCCAGCAGCATACTAGCGGGAGGGCCTGGTGAGCAGTTCTTC. It yields the protein CASSILAGGPGEQFF.

The chain joins TRBV13 to TRBJ2-7; 7 positions agree with TRBD2. The CDR3 is 16 amino acids. The germline gives CDR1 PRHDT, CDR2 FYEKMQ (reference sequence). After removal of 3 bases from V and 7 bases from J, the junction contained 15 bases not matched to a gene. The CDR3 sequence is CASSFRAGVGSEEQYF. CDR3 DNA: TGTGCCAGCAGCTTCCGGGCGGGAGTGGGGTCGGAAGAGCAGTACTTC.

This clone occurred once. CDR3 region: CASCPRTGVRTEAFF. The CDR3 DNA sequence: TGTGCCAGCTGTCCTAGGACAGGGGTAAGAACTGAAGCTTTCTTT. V usage is TRBV27 and J usage is TRBJ1-1, with TRBD1 matching 9 bases. The CDR3 consists of 15 residues. The trim removed 8 bases at V and 5 bases at J, leaving 12 bases unmatched. CDR1 MNHEY and CDR2 SMNVEV come from the germline V gene (reference sequence).

This rearrangement joins TRBV7-2 to TRBJ1-5, with D possibly matching TRBD1 (5 bases). This CDR3 is built from 15 residues. Germline V gene data show CDR1 as SGHTA and CDR2 as FQGNSA. V gave up 5 bases and J gave up 2 bases, with 13 bases separating them. CDR3 protein: CASSLQGLGNQPQHF. Here the CDR3 DNA reads TGTGCCAGCAGCCTGCAGGGACTAGGCAATCAGCCCCAGCATTTT.

The chain carries TRBV7-5 and TRBJ2-7; the D call of TRBD1 is as the table states it, not checked on the DNA. TRBV7-5 is tagged as a pseudogene. The CDR3 extends over 16 amino acids. The CDR3: CVRSSRDTCPDYEQYF. In DNA, the CDR3 is TGTGTCAGAAGCTCCCGGGACACCTGCCCGGACTACGAGCAGTACTTC.

The chain is built from TRBV13 and TRBJ2-3; a possible D gene is TRBD2 (5 bases). The CDR3 is made up of 13 amino acids. Trimming shortened V by 11 bases and J by 4 bases, and 16 bases separated the two germline ends. The V gene's germline CDR1 is PRHDT and CDR2 FYEKMQ (reference sequence). For the CDR3, the DNA is TGTGCCGGGAGCCCGATTACAGCAGATACGCAGTATTTT. Translation gives CAGSPITADTQYF.

This chain links TRBV11-3 with TRBJ2-1; 9 nucleotides align to TRBD2. V shed 4 bases, J shed 13 bases, and the junction held 14 bases outside the gene matches. The CDR3 extends over 15 amino acids. Germline values: CDR1 SGHNT, CDR2 YENEEA. The CDR3 bases are TGTGCCAGCAGCTATAGCGGGGGTATCAGCAAGGAACAGTTCTTC. It codes for CASSYSGGISKEQFF.

V gene TRBV19 combines with J gene TRBJ2-7; TRBD2 might be the D (6 bases). The CDR3 totals 13 residues. V lost 6 bases and J 3 bases, leaving 12 bases between the germline ends. The V gene's germline CDR1 is LNHDA and CDR2 SQIVND (reference sequence). This chain's CDR3 is CASRGGGDYEQYF. CDR3 coding DNA: TGTGCCAGTAGAGGAGGAGGGGACTACGAGCAGTACTTC.

The chain couples TRBV7-3 to TRBJ2-1; a weak D match, TRBD1 (6 bases). Germline V lookup: CDR1 SGHTA, CDR2 FQGTGA. The CDR3 has 16 amino acids. V shed 0 bases and J shed 6 bases, with 15 bases lying between them. CDR3 region: CASSLTGGSQGNEQFF. The CDR3 region has the DNA TGTGCCAGCAGCTTAACTGGGGGCAGCCAGGGCAATGAGCAGTTCTTC.

The chain combines TRBV27 with TRBJ2-3; 10 nucleotides line up with TRBD1. The germline V gene encodes CDR1 MNHEY and CDR2 SMNVEV (reference sequence). Trimming took 8 bases from V and 4 from J; bases not matched to a gene: 3. This CDR3 comprises 13 residues. CDR3: CASLGQGADTQYF. CDR3 DNA: TGTGCCAGCCTCGGACAGGGGGCAGATACGCAGTATTTT.